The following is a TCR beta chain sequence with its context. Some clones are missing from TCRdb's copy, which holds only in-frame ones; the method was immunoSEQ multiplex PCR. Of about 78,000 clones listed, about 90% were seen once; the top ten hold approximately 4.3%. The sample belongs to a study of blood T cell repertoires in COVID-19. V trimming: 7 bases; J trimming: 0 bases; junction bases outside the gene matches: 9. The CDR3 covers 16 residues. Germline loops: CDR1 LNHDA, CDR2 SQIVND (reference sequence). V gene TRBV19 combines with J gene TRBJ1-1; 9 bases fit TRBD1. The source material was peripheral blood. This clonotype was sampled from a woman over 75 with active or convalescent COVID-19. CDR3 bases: TGTGCCAGTACATCAGACAGGGGGTTCTTGAACACTGAAGCTTTCTTT. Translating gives CASTSDRGFLNTEAFF.